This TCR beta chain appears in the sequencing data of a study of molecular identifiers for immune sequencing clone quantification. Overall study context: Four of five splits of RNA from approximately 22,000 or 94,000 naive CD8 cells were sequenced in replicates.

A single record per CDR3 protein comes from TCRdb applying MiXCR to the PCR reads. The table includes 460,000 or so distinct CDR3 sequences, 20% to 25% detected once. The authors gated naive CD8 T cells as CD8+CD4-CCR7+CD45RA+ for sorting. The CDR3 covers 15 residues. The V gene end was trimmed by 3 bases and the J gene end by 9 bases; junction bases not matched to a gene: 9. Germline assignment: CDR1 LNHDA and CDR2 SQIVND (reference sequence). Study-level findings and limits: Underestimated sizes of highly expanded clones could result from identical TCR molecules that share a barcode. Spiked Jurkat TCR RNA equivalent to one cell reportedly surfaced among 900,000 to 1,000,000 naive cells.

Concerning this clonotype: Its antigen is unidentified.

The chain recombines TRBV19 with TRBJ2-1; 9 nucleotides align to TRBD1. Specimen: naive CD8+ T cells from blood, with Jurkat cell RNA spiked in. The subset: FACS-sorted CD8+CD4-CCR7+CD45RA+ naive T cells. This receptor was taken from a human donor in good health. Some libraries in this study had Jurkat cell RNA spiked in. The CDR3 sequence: CASSIRQGGYGEQFF. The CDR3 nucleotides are TGTGCCAGTAGTATCCGACAGGGGGGTTACGGTGAGCAGTTCTTC.